The 11 T cell receptor beta chains reported below all come from one sample, sequenced in a study of blood T cell repertoires in COVID-19. Using immunoSEQ multiplex PCR, the repertoire was profiled, and TCRdb retains in-frame clones only, with some absent. This table has about 250,000 clones, around 88% appearing once. The sequencing input was peripheral blood. Source of these receptors: a man between 40 and 49 years old with active or convalescent COVID-19.

The J gene is TRBJ2-3, the V gene TRBV20-1; 7 nucleotides match TRBD1. The ends lost 5 bases at V and 10 bases at J; junction bases unmatched: 6. The CDR3 is 11 amino acids. The germline V gene encodes CDR1 DFQATT and CDR2 SNEGSKA (reference sequence). CDR3 DNA: TGCAGTGCTCCAGGACAGGAAGCGCAGTATTTT. This sequence encodes CSAPGQEAQYF.

The chain's CDR3 is CASSTRPSGSGVEQFF. The DNA of the CDR3 is TGTGCCAGTAGCACCCGACCTAGCGGGAGTGGTGTTGAGCAGTTCTTC. The chain has TRBV19 and TRBJ2-1, with 10 positions matching TRBD2. The CDR3 has 16 amino acids. The V segment lost 6 bases and the J segment 9 bases; nucleotides outside the gene matches: 14. Per germline, CDR1 LNHDA and CDR2 SQIVND (reference sequence).

The chain is built from TRBV27 and TRBJ2-7; the match to TRBD1 covers 8 bases. CDR1 is MNHEY and CDR2 is SMNVEV in the germline V gene (reference sequence). CDR3 length: 12 amino acids. Trimming at V came to 8 bases and at J to 5 bases, leaving 5 bases not matched to a gene. This CDR3 reads CASGQGKHEQYF. The CDR3, as DNA: TGTGCCAGCGGACAGGGTAAACACGAGCAGTACTTC.

The V gene is TRBV29-1, the J gene TRBJ1-1; D unclear. The CDR3 loop spans 11 amino acids. V lost 4 bases and J 4 bases, leaving 7 bases between the germline ends. Germline-derived CDR1 and CDR2 are SQVTM and ANQGSEA. The CDR3 region has the DNA TGCAGCGTTGCCCCCTCCACTGAAGCTTTCTTT. Its protein is CSVAPSTEAFF.

The chain employs TRBV27 and TRBJ1-1; no clear D gene. The CDR3 has 16 amino acids. CDR1 is MNHEY and CDR2 is SMNVEV in the germline V gene (reference sequence). Trimming shortened V by 0 bases and J by 5 bases, and 16 bases separated the two germline ends. As DNA, the CDR3 is TGTGCCAGCAGTTTATCCGGTCGGGGAGCGAGTACTGAAGCTTTCTTT. This sequence encodes CASSLSGRGASTEAFF.

The chain couples TRBV4-1 to TRBJ1-5, with TRBD1 matching over 9 bases. Trimming removed 4 bases from V and 1 base from J; junction bases left unmatched: 5. CDR3 length: 16 residues. The germline V gene has CDR1 MGHRA and CDR2 YSYEKL. Written as DNA, the CDR3 is TGCGCCAGCAGCCCCGACAGGGGGTCGAGCAATCAGCCCCAGCATTTT. This encodes CASSPDRGSSNQPQHF.

The chain links TRBV6-2 or TRBV6-3 to TRBJ2-1; 9 positions match TRBD1. Germline loops: CDR1 MNHEY, CDR2 SVGEGT. The ends lost 4 bases at V and 8 bases at J; junction bases unmatched: 3. There are 13 residues in the CDR3. The CDR3 reads CASSWDRVDEQFF. The CDR3 coding sequence is TGTGCCAGCAGTTGGGACAGGGTCGATGAGCAGTTCTTC.

The rearrangement links TRBV29-1 to TRBJ2-3; D is unclear. This CDR3 contains 12 residues. Germline CDR1 is SQVTM and CDR2 is ANQGSEA. V was shortened by 0 bases and J by 4 bases, with 5 bases between the two germline ends. The CDR3 coding sequence is TGCAGCGTTGAAGAGGCGGCAGATACGCAGTATTTT. As protein: CSVEEAADTQYF.

The chain links TRBV27 to TRBJ2-5; D is unclear. V was pared by 5 bases and J by 3 bases, with 10 bases between. There are 13 residues in the CDR3. The germline gives CDR1 MNHEY, CDR2 SMNVEV (reference sequence). As DNA, the CDR3 is TGTGCCAGCAGTCCAACTACCGAAGAGACCCAGTACTTC. Its protein is CASSPTTEETQYF.

The rearrangement uses TRBV28 and TRBJ2-1; TRBD2 matches 8 bases. This CDR3 is built from 16 residues. J gave up 6 bases and V 6 bases, and 13 bases lay outside the gene matches. The germline V gene encodes CDR1 MDHEN and CDR2 SYDVKM. CDR3 sequence: CASSPFGGLGTNEQFF. CDR3 sequence (DNA): TGTGCCAGCAGCCCTTTCGGGGGACTAGGGACCAATGAGCAGTTCTTC.

The chain combines TRBV30 with TRBJ2-5; 10 nucleotides align to TRBD1. V lost 5 bases, J lost 4 bases, and 4 bases stayed unmatched. In germline, CDR1 is GTSNPN, CDR2 SVGIG (reference sequence). The CDR3 spans 13 residues. The CDR3 loop reads CAWLTGGGETQYF. CDR3 nucleotide sequence: TGTGCCTGGTTGACAGGGGGCGGAGAGACCCAGTACTTC.